A few counts support the clone carrying this T cell receptor (beta chain). Its antigen is as yet unknown. This sample is drawn from a study of T-cell reconstitution after alpha-beta-depleted transplantation in children. Unique molecular identifiers tagged the TCRbeta library. TCRdb re-derived calls from the PCR reads in MiXCR, one entry per CDR3 protein. The data hold 200,000 to 300,000 distinct CDR3 sequences, with over 20% observed a single time. Germline V gives CDR1 DFQATT, CDR2 SNEGSKA (reference sequence). Between the trimmed V and J ends, which lost 1 base and 5 bases, there was a span of 9 bases. The CDR3 contains 13 residues. Study results and caveats: When one year had passed after transplant, most T-cell counts and diversity came from newly produced T cells. Surviving thymic progenitors and recipient T cells were the source of high TCRbeta diversity at day 60 in some patients. Several hundred expanded graft clones reportedly were the source of alpha-beta T cells about two months after transplant.

The sample in question was PBMCs, obtained before TCRalphabeta/CD19-depleted stem cell transplant. The source is a girl aged 2 to 9 with Fanconi anemia, due to receive a stem cell transplant. The genes are TRBV20-1 and TRBJ2-1; D is unclear. CDR3: CSARAGRNNEQFF. CDR3 nucleotides: TGCAGTGCTAGAGCGGGTAGGAACAATGAGCAGTTCTTC.